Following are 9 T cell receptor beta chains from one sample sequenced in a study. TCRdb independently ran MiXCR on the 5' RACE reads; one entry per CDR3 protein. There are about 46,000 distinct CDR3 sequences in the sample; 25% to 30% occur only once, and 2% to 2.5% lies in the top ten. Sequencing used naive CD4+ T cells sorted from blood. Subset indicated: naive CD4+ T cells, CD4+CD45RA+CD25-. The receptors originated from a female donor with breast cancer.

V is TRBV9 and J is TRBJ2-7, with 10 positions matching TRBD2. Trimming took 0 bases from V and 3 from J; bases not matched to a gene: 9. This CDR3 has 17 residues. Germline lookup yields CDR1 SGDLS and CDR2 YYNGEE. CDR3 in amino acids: CASSVEKTSGDFYEQYF. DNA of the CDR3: TGTGCCAGCAGCGTAGAAAAAACTAGCGGGGACTTCTACGAGCAGTACTTC.

This CDR3 reads CASNFLTGGSYEQYF. In DNA, the CDR3 is TGTGCCAGCAATTTTCTCACCGGGGGCTCCTACGAGCAGTACTTC. This chain connects TRBV12-3 or TRBV12-4 to TRBJ2-7, with TRBD2 as a possible D gene (6 bases). V was shortened by 7 bases and J by 0 bases, with 16 bases between the two germline ends. This CDR3 comprises 15 residues.

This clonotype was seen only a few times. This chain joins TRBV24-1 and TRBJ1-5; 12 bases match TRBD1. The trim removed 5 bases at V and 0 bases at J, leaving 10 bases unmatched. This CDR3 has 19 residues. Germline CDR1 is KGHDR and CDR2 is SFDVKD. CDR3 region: CATSGSGTGGPYSNQPQHF. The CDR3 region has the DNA TGTGCCACCAGTGGGTCCGGGACAGGGGGCCCTTATAGCAATCAGCCCCAGCATTTT.

The CDR3 here is CASSIGFGSEETQYF. Here the CDR3 DNA reads TGTGCCAGCAGCATTGGTTTTGGTAGTGAAGAGACCCAGTACTTC. This chain joins TRBV5-4 and TRBJ2-5; D unresolved. Trimming stripped 4 bases from V and 3 bases from J, with 16 bases between. Germline-derived CDR1 and CDR2 are SGHNT and YYREEE (reference sequence). The CDR3 has 15 amino acids.

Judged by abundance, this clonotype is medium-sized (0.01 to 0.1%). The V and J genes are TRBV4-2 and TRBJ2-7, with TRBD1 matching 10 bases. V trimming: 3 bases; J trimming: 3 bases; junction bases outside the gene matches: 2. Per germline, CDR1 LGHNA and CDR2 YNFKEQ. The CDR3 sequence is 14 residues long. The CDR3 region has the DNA TGTGCCAGCAGCCAGACAGGGGGCCTCTACGAGCAGTACTTC. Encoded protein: CASSQTGGLYEQYF.

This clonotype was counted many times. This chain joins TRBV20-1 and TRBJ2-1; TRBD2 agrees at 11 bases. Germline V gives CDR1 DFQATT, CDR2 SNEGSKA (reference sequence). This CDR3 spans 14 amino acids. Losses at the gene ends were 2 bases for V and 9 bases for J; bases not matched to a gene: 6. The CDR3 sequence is CSARTSGGRGEQFF. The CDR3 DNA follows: TGCAGTGCTAGAACTAGCGGGGGCCGGGGTGAGCAGTTCTTC.

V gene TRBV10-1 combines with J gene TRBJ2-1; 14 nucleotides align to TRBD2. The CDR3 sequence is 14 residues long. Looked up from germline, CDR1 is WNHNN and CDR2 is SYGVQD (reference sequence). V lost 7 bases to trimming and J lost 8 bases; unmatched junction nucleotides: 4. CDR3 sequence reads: CASTGLAGGHEQFF. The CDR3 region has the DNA TGCGCCAGCACCGGACTAGCGGGAGGTCATGAGCAGTTCTTC.

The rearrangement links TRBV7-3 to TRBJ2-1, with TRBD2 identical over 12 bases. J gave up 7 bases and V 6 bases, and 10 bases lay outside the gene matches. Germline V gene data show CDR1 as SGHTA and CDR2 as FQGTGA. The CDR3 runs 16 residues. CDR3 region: CASSRSSGGEGNEQFF. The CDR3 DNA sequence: TGTGCCAGCAGTCGGTCTAGCGGGGGGGAAGGGAATGAGCAGTTCTTC.

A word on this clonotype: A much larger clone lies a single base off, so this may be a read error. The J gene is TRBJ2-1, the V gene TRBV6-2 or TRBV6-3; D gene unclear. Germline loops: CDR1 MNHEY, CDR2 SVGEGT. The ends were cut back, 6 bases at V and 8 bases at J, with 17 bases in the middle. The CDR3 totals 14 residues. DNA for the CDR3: TGTGCCAGCAGCTCCATACATGGTCGCTATGAGCAGTTCTTC. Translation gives CASSSIHGRYEQFF.